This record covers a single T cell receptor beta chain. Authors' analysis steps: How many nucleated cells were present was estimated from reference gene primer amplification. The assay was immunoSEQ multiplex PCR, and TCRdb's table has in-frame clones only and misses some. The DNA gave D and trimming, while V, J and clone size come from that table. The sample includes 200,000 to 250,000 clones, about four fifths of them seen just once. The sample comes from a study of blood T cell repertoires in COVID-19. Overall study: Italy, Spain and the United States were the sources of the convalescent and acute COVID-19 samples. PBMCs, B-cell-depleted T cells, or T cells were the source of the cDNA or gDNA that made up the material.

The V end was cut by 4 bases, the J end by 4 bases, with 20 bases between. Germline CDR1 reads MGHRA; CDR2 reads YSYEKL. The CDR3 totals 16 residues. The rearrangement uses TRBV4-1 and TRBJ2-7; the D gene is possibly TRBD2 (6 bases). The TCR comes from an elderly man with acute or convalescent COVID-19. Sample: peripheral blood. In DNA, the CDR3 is TGCGCCAGCAGCCCGACTAAGGGTGGGAGGCTGTACGAGCAGTACTTC. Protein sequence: CASSPTKGGRLYEQYF.